The present TCR beta chain was sequenced within a study of T-cell memory formation after mild COVID-19. Overall study context: In these data, TCR clusters were largely donor specific. Study-level results: Prior to infection, memory already included some responding clones, suggesting cross-reactive memory joined. While clones contracting from day 15 to 85 were balanced between CD4 and CD8, later expanders leaned CD4+.

TCRdb reprocessed the 5' RACE reads via MiXCR and lists one record per CDR3 protein. The sample lists 450,000 or so distinct CDR3 sequences; around 19% were seen once. Worth noting for this clonotype: The target antigen is unknown.

The receptor's source is an adult woman who had mild COVID-19 (a few samples of this study predate the infection). Cell type and time point are not known. Sequenced sample: PBMCs or a T cell subset sorted from them (not recorded which).

CDR3 DNA: TGTGCCAGCAGTTTCCATTTGTCGGAGGCGTTCTTC. This encodes CASSFHLSEAFF. V gene TRBV12-3 or TRBV12-4 combines with J gene TRBJ2-1; possible D gene TRBD2, 5 bases. Trimming removed 3 bases from V and 15 bases from J, with 15 bases in between. The CDR3 covers 12 residues.